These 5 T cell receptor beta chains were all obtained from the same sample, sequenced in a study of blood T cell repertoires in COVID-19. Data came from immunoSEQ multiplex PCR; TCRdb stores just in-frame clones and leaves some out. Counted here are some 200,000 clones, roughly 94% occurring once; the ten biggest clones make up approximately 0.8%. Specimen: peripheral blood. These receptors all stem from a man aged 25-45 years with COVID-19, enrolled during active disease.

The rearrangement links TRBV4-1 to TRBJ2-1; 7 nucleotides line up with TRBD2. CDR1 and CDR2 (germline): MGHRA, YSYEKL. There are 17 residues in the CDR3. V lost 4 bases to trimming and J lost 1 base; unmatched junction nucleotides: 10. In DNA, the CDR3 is TGCGCCAGCAGCCCCCTGTTCTCGCGGGGGTCCTACAATGAGCAGTTCTTC. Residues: CASSPLFSRGSYNEQFF.

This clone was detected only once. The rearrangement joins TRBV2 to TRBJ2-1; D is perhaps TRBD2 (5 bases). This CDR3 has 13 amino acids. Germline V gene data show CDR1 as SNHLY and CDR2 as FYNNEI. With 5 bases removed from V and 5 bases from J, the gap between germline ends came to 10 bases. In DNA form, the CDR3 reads TGTGCCAGCAGTACCTTGACTAACAATGAGCAGTTCTTC. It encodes CASSTLTNNEQFF.

CDR3 bases: TGTGCCACCCGACAGAGCTCTGGAAACACCATATATTTT. This translates into CATRQSSGNTIYF. The rearrangement joins TRBV6-5 to TRBJ1-3; D might be TRBD1 (5 bases). Germline CDR1 is MNHEY and CDR2 is SVGAGI. This CDR3 is built from 13 residues. V lost 10 bases to trimming and J lost 0 bases, with 10 bases between them.

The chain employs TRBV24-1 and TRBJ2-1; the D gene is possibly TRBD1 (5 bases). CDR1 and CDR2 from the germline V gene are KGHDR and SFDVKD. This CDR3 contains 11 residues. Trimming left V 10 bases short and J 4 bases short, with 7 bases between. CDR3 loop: CATGDYNEQFF. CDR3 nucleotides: TGTGCCACAGGGGATTACAATGAGCAGTTCTTC.

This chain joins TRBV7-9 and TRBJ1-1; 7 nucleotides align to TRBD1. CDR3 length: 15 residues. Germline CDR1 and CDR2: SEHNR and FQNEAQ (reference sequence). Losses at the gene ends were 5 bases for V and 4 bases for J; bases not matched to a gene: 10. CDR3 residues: CASSARDSGPTEAFF. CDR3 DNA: TGTGCCAGCAGCGCTCGGGACAGTGGTCCCACTGAAGCTTTCTTT.